Shown below are 14 T cell receptor beta chains from a single sample sequenced in a study of blood T cell repertoires in COVID-19. Sequencing was performed with immunoSEQ multiplex PCR; in TCRdb, only in-frame clones are kept and a portion is missing. The table has 100,000 to 150,000 clones, roughly four fifths seen once. Sample: peripheral blood. Receptors originate from a young man with COVID-19, enrolled during active disease.

This sequence joins TRBV30 and TRBJ1-2; D gene ambiguous. The CDR3 has 13 amino acids. Trimming cost V 0 bases and J 0 bases, with 5 bases left between them. CDR1 is GTSNPN, CDR2 SVGIG, per germline (reference sequence). The CDR3 loop is CAWSVLTNYGYTF. CDR3 sequence (DNA): TGTGCCTGGAGTGTACTAACTAACTATGGCTACACCTTC.

The rearrangement joins TRBV28 to TRBJ1-2; D gene ambiguous. Trimming removed 3 bases from V and 4 bases from J, with 12 bases in between. The CDR3 totals 14 residues. Germline V gene data show CDR1 as MDHEN and CDR2 as SYDVKM. The CDR3 sequence is CASSLPTGIYGYTF. The CDR3 bases are TGTGCCAGCAGTTTGCCTACGGGGATCTATGGCTACACCTTC.

CDR3 region: CASSLGGTNTEAFF. DNA of the CDR3: TGTGCCAGCAGCTTAGGGGGCACGAACACTGAAGCTTTCTTT. V usage is TRBV11-1 and J usage is TRBJ1-1; D may be TRBD1 (5 bases). Germline CDR1 SGHAT, CDR2 FQDESV (reference sequence). V gave up 1 base and J gave up 1 base, with 7 bases separating them. The CDR3 sequence is 14 residues long.

This clone was seen at least ten times. The chain is built from TRBV9 and TRBJ2-7, with TRBD2 as a possible D gene (5 bases). Trimming shortened V by 1 base and J by 7 bases, and 24 bases separated the two germline ends. The CDR3 is made up of 17 amino acids. CDR1 and CDR2 from the germline V gene are SGDLS and YYNGEE. CDR3 amino acids: CASSVTINRGASWEQYF. For the CDR3, the DNA is TGTGCCAGCAGCGTAACTATTAACCGGGGAGCCTCTTGGGAGCAGTACTTC.

The chain combines TRBV3-1 (or the pseudogene TRBV3-2) with TRBJ2-3; D not resolved. The CDR3 runs 15 residues. Germline lookup yields CDR1 LGHDT and CDR2 YNNKEL (reference sequence). The V and J ends lost 1 base and 0 bases respectively, with 8 bases between them. The CDR3 sequence: CASSQVAESTDTQYF. The CDR3 coding sequence is TGTGCCAGCAGCCAAGTTGCGGAAAGCACAGATACGCAGTATTTT.

This sequence joins TRBV19 and TRBJ2-3, with 8 bases lining up with TRBD2. CDR1 and CDR2 from the germline V gene are LNHDA and SQIVND (reference sequence). The V segment lost 7 bases and the J segment 2 bases; nucleotides outside the gene matches: 8. This CDR3 has 15 amino acids. In DNA form, the CDR3 reads TGTGCCAGTACGGACGGGGGGGCCATCACAGATACGCAGTATTTT. Amino acid sequence: CASTDGGAITDTQYF.

The chain couples TRBV3-1 (or the pseudogene TRBV3-2) to TRBJ2-7; no clear D gene. The CDR3 totals 15 residues. V lost 4 bases and J lost 0, with 13 bases in between. CDR1 and CDR2 from the germline V gene are LGHDT and YNNKEL (reference sequence). DNA for the CDR3: TGTGCCAGCAGCCCCGAAAGCCACAGCTCCTACGAGCAGTACTTC. Its protein is CASSPESHSSYEQYF.

The chain links TRBV7-9 to TRBJ2-1; 12 bases line up with TRBD2. Germline V gene lookup returns CDR1 SEHNR and CDR2 FQNEAQ (reference sequence). V lost 5 bases, J lost 7 bases, and 12 bases stayed unmatched. The CDR3 length is 17 residues. The CDR3 coding sequence is TGTGCCAGCAGCGAAGGGAGTCGACTAGCGGGAGAGAATGAGCAGTTCTTC. The encoded protein is CASSEGSRLAGENEQFF.

This chain links TRBV30 with TRBJ1-3; 7 nucleotides agree with TRBD1. Germline lookup yields CDR1 GTSNPN and CDR2 SVGIG (reference sequence). V trimming: 6 bases; J trimming: 0 bases; junction bases outside the gene matches: 5. The CDR3 consists of 14 residues. CDR3 DNA sequence: TGTGCCTGTCAGGACAGGACCTCTGGAAACACCATATATTTT. Protein sequence: CACQDRTSGNTIYF.

This rearrangement joins TRBV28 to TRBJ2-1, with D uncertain. Trimming removed 3 bases from V and 7 bases from J, with 13 bases in between. The CDR3 has 14 residues. Germline V gene data show CDR1 as MDHEN and CDR2 as SYDVKM. The CDR3 reads CASSLTRPQNEQFF. The CDR3 DNA follows: TGTGCCAGCAGTTTGACAAGGCCCCAGAATGAGCAGTTCTTC.

V gene TRBV3-1 (or the pseudogene TRBV3-2) combines with J gene TRBJ2-1; no reliable D call. CDR3 length: 17 amino acids. The ends were cut back, 0 bases at V and 2 bases at J, with 14 bases in the middle. Looked up from germline, CDR1 is LGHDT and CDR2 is YNNKEL (reference sequence). The CDR3 sequence: CASSQDRRMTTYNEQFF. In DNA form, the CDR3 reads TGTGCCAGCAGCCAAGATCGGCGGATGACCACCTACAATGAGCAGTTCTTC.

V is TRBV7-8 and J is TRBJ2-3, with 12 nucleotides matching TRBD2. Per germline, CDR1 SGHVS and CDR2 FQNEAQ. The CDR3 runs 15 residues. J lost 2 bases, V lost 5 bases, and 2 bases had no gene match. The chain's CDR3 is CASSRLAGDTDTQYF. CDR3 DNA: TGTGCCAGCAGCCGACTAGCGGGGGACACAGATACGCAGTATTTT.

The V gene is TRBV14, the J gene TRBJ1-6; a weak D match, TRBD1 (6 bases). The V gene's germline CDR1 is SGHDN and CDR2 FVKESK. The CDR3 has 19 residues. V lost 0 bases and J 5 bases, leaving 20 bases between the germline ends. The CDR3 DNA reads as TGTGCCAGCAGCCAAGAAGTAATCTGGCGGACAGAGAATAATTCACCCCTCCACTTT. Amino acids: CASSQEVIWRTENNSPLHF.

The chain employs TRBV19 and TRBJ2-7; D perhaps matches TRBD2 (6 bases). The germline V gene has CDR1 LNHDA and CDR2 SQIVND (reference sequence). Trimming left V 3 bases short and J 3 bases short, with 18 bases between. This CDR3 contains 16 residues. In DNA, the CDR3 is TGTGCCAGTAGTATGGCGGAGGGAGAAAGGGTCTACGAGCAGTACTTC. Protein product: CASSMAEGERVYEQYF. Drawing the rest from reference TRBV19 and TRBJ2-7, the complete variable domain is DGGITQSPKYLFRKEGQNVTLSCEQNLNHDAMYWYRQDPGQGLRLIYYSQIVNDFQKGDIAEGYSVSREKKESFPLTVTSAQKNPTAFYLCASSMAEGERVYEQYFGPGTRLTVT.